Sequencing of this T cell receptor beta chain was carried out in a study of regulatory T cells in long-lasting Graves disease. Both iRepertoire HTBI primers and Arm-PCR of CDR3 regions were used to build the TCR beta libraries. TCRdb passed the multiplex PCR reads through MiXCR, listing each CDR3 protein once. The data contain about 450,000 distinct CDR3 sequences, 12% to 15% of them singletons. Trimming pared 1 base from V and 6 bases from J, leaving 9 bases between. The V gene's germline CDR1 is LGHDT and CDR2 YNNKEL (reference sequence). The CDR3 consists of 14 residues. Findings of the study overall: Accuracy might have suffered from few samples.

Time point given: newly diagnosed GD, antithyroid drugs for less than 3 months. PBMC RNA was the source of the TCR library. This clonotype was picked up many times. The antigen is undetermined. These data are also associated with another study on T cells in Graves' hyperthyroidism and ophthalmopathy. From that second work: Graves' hyperthyroidism was deemed stable absent ophthalmopathy progression within 18 months.

The chain combines TRBV3-1 with TRBJ2-2; no clear D gene. The TCR comes from a woman aged 45-59 years with Graves disease. The sequencing used peripheral blood mononuclear cells (PBMCs), collected at new diagnosis, from a patient treated with antithyroid drugs. Written as DNA, the CDR3 is TGTGCCAGCAGCCAAGCGGTGGGCTCCGGGGAGCTGTTTTTT. Encoded protein: CASSQAVGSGELFF. Filled out from reference TRBV3-1 and TRBJ2-2, the complete variable domain reads DTAVSQTPKYLVTQMGNDKSIKCEQNLGHDTMYWYKQDSKKFLKIMFSYNNKELIINETVPNRFSPKSPDKAHLNLHINSLELGDSAVYFCASSQAVGSGELFFGEGSRLTVL.